The 21 T cell receptor beta chains reported below all come from one sample, sequenced in a study of T cells in Graves' hyperthyroidism and ophthalmopathy (dated by TCRdb to 2018 to 2020). Library construction relied on multiplex PCR. The sequencer listed for this sample is Illumina HiSeq 2000. Amplification of TCR beta CDR3 regions was carried out from RNA transcripts. For the first round of RT-PCR on the TCR CDR3, the HTBI primer set was used together with the Qiagen OneStep RT-PCR kit. TCRdb ran its own pipeline on the public reads, namely fastp trimming at Q25 and MiXCR clone calling, and kept in-frame beta chains. Identical CDR3 proteins give one entry, which carries the most common genes and DNA. In all, the sample holds under 400,000 distinct CDR3 sequences, and just under 25% of those were seen once. The top ten hold around 67% of the sample. The specimen sequenced was blood. These receptors were taken from a man between 45 and 60 years old with Graves' hyperthyroidism.

This clonotype was found a few times. This rearrangement joins TRBV4-2 to TRBJ2-7, with D possibly TRBD2 on 5 matching bases. V was pared by 0 bases and J by 0 bases, with 18 bases between. Germline lookup yields CDR1 LGHNA and CDR2 YNFKEQ. This CDR3 has 18 residues. The CDR3 spells CASSQDRGEDYSSYEQYF. CDR3 in DNA: TGTGCCAGCAGCCAAGATCGAGGAGAAGACTACAGCTCCTACGAGCAGTACTTC.

The chain has TRBV2 and TRBJ1-1; the D is unclear. Germline V gene lookup returns CDR1 SNHLY and CDR2 FYNNEI. The CDR3 contains 15 residues. With 5 bases removed from V and 1 base from J, the gap between germline ends came to 14 bases. CDR3 region: CASSIPLGENTEAFF. The CDR3 coding sequence is TGTGCCAGCAGTATCCCCCTGGGAGAGAACACTGAAGCTTTCTTT.

V is TRBV28 and J is TRBJ2-1; D unclear. The assigned J gene may be wrong: the sequence end matches TRBJ2-7 better. The CDR3 extends over 13 amino acids. CDR1 MDHEN and CDR2 SYDVKM come from the germline V gene. CDR3 DNA sequence: TGTGCCAGCAGTTTATCAGGCTACAATGAGCAGTACTTC. Translated: CASSLSGYNEQYF.

This clonotype was seen only a few times. The rearrangement joins TRBV19 to TRBJ2-1; 10 bases align to TRBD2. CDR1 and CDR2 from the germline V gene are LNHDA and SQIVND (reference sequence). J was trimmed by 4 bases and V by 5 bases; bases with no gene match: 8. This CDR3 region has 16 residues. The DNA for the CDR3 is TGTGCCAGTAGTCCGGAAGGACTAGCGGATTACAATGAGCAGTTCTTC. This encodes CASSPEGLADYNEQFF.

This clonotype was observed at least ten times. V is TRBV2 and J is TRBJ2-3; D call uncertain. V gave up 2 bases and J gave up 7 bases, with 4 bases separating them. CDR1 and CDR2 from the germline V gene are SNHLY and FYNNEI. The length of the CDR3 is 11 residues. In DNA form, the CDR3 reads TGTGCCAGCAGTGAATTGAATACGCAGTATTTT. It yields the protein CASSELNTQYF.

This clonotype occurred once. The chain links TRBV27 to TRBJ2-7; D gene uncertain. The CDR3 extends over 15 amino acids. The germline CDR1 and CDR2 sequences are MNHEY and SMNVEV (reference sequence). Trimming shortened V by 3 bases and J by 4 bases, and 16 bases separated the two germline ends. In DNA, the CDR3 is TGTGCCAGCAGTTTTCGTTCAGATTCCTTTTACGAGCAGTACTTC. It encodes CASSFRSDSFYEQYF.

The V call is TRBV27, the J call TRBJ2-3; TRBD2 agrees at 9 bases. The CDR3 consists of 13 residues. V gave up 6 bases and J gave up 5 bases; unmatched junction bases: 3. Germline CDR1 MNHEY, CDR2 SMNVEV (reference sequence). DNA for the CDR3: TGTGCCAGCAGGGCTAGCGGGGAAGATACGCAGTATTTT. As protein: CASRASGEDTQYF.

This clonotype was observed a few times. The chain employs TRBV27 and TRBJ2-2, with 7 bases aligning to TRBD2. The CDR3 extends over 18 amino acids. J gave up 2 bases and V 5 bases, and 14 bases lay outside the gene matches. Per germline, CDR1 MNHEY and CDR2 SMNVEV (reference sequence). This chain's CDR3 is CASSLHHGGGVNTGELFF. As DNA, the CDR3 is TGTGCCAGCAGTCTCCACCATGGGGGGGGGGTTAACACCGGGGAGCTGTTTTTT.

The chain joins TRBV12-3 or TRBV12-4 to TRBJ2-1; D possibly uses TRBD1 or TRBD2 (5 bases each). Trimming shortened V by 3 bases and J by 6 bases, and 12 bases separated the two germline ends. The CDR3 length is 14 residues. CDR3 region: CASSLGESSNEQFF. DNA for the CDR3: TGTGCCAGCAGTTTGGGGGAGTCGAGCAATGAGCAGTTCTTC.

The V gene is TRBV3-1, the J gene TRBJ2-5; 8 bases are a match to TRBD2. The germline V gene has CDR1 LGHDT and CDR2 YNNKEL (reference sequence). The CDR3 has 17 amino acids. The junction had 7 bases not matched to a gene; V was cut back by 0 bases and J by 1 base. CDR3 nucleotides: TGTGCCAGCAGCCAAGACTTGAGCGGGAGCCTCCAAGAGACCCAGTACTTC. It yields the protein CASSQDLSGSLQETQYF.

This clonotype appeared a few times. The J gene is TRBJ2-2, the V gene TRBV20-1; D gene unclear. V was clipped by 1 base and J by 4 bases, with 22 bases between them. Germline V gene data show CDR1 as DFQATT and CDR2 as SNEGSKA (reference sequence). This CDR3 has 18 amino acids. CDR3 DNA: TGCAGTGCTAGAGGGCCCCCGGGTCTTAAACGTTCCACCGGGGAGCTGTTTTTT. This sequence encodes CSARGPPGLKRSTGELFF.

This clonotype has a handful of counts. The chain combines TRBV9 with TRBJ1-1, with TRBD1 as a possible D gene (6 bases). The CDR3 is made up of 15 amino acids. CDR1 and CDR2 from the germline V gene are SGDLS and YYNGEE. Trimming took 0 bases from V and 3 from J, leaving 12 bases between them. CDR3 DNA sequence: TGTGCCAGCAGCGTAGGGACAGTTCACGACACTGAAGCTTTCTTT. This encodes CASSVGTVHDTEAFF.

This clonotype was seen more than once but under ten times. The V call is TRBV7-9, the J call TRBJ2-1; TRBD1 matches at 8 bases. With V trimmed by 3 bases and J by 3 bases, 7 bases remained unmatched. Germline loops: CDR1 SEHNR, CDR2 FQNEAQ (reference sequence). This CDR3 contains 16 residues. The CDR3 DNA reads as TGTGCCAGCAGCTTTCTGACAGGGGAGGTCTACAATGAGCAGTTCTTC. This codes for CASSFLTGEVYNEQFF.

The V gene is TRBV28, the J gene TRBJ2-7, with 8 bases that match TRBD1. CDR3 length equals 15 residues. The germline V gene has CDR1 MDHEN and CDR2 SYDVKM. The V segment lost 3 bases and the J segment 7 bases; nucleotides outside the gene matches: 11. The DNA of the CDR3 is TGTGCCAGCAGTTTCCAGGGGGCTCCCCTCCAGGAGCAGTACTTC. Protein sequence: CASSFQGAPLQEQYF.

The rearrangement links TRBV10-2 to TRBJ2-1; a weak D match, TRBD1 (6 bases). V shed 2 bases and J shed 11 bases, with 7 bases lying between them. Germline CDR1 is WSHSY and CDR2 is SAAADI. CDR3 length equals 11 residues. The CDR3 coding sequence is TGCGCCAGCAGTGAGGGGACAAAGCAGTTCTTC. This encodes CASSEGTKQFF.

As concerns this clonotype: A clone one base away is much larger, so this may be a read error. V gene TRBV28 combines with J gene TRBJ2-1; TRBD2 matches 10 bases. Germline assignment: CDR1 MDHEN and CDR2 SYDVKM. There are 20 residues in the CDR3. Unmatched junction bases numbered 21, after V lost 6 bases and J lost 4 bases. CDR3 residues: CASRSRGGTARTSGYNEQFF. The CDR3 DNA sequence: TGTGCCAGCAGATCCAGGGGGGGGACAGCCAGGACTAGCGGTTACAATGAGCAGTTCTTC.

The chain employs TRBV12-3 or TRBV12-4 and TRBJ2-5, with D possibly being TRBD1 (5 bases). The V and J ends lost 4 bases and 5 bases respectively, with 17 bases between them. The CDR3 totals 15 residues. As DNA, the CDR3 is TGTGCCAGCAGTTCCCAGGGCACTACCTGGGAGACCCAGTACTTC. Translating it yields CASSSQGTTWETQYF.

The chain uses TRBV7-9 and TRBJ1-6; TRBD1 is a possible D gene (5 bases). CDR1 and CDR2 (germline): SEHNR, FQNEAQ (reference sequence). The CDR3 has 16 residues. The ends were cut back, 5 bases at V and 13 bases at J, with 24 bases in the middle. CDR3 amino acids: CASSLPGGGEPFPLHF. The CDR3 coding sequence is TGTGCCAGCAGCCTCCCCGGCGGGGGAGAACCTTTCCCCCTCCACTTT.

V and J are TRBV27 and TRBJ2-7; 8 nucleotides agree with TRBD1. The V gene's germline CDR1 is MNHEY and CDR2 SMNVEV (reference sequence). With 8 bases clipped from V and 2 bases from J, the junction kept 8 bases outside the gene matches. This CDR3 spans 14 amino acids. DNA for the CDR3: TGTGCCAGCTCGGGACAGGTAAAGCCCTACGAGCAGTACTTC. It is translated as CASSGQVKPYEQYF.

The chain carries TRBV28 and TRBJ2-5, with TRBD2 identical over 12 bases. The CDR3 totals 16 residues. The ends lost 7 bases at V and 2 bases at J; junction bases unmatched: 8. Per germline, CDR1 MDHEN and CDR2 SYDVKM. CDR3 region: CASTDGLAGRQETQYF. In nucleotides, the CDR3 is TGTGCCAGCACCGACGGACTAGCGGGAAGGCAAGAGACCCAGTACTTC.

The chain is built from TRBV12-3 or TRBV12-4 and TRBJ1-3, with D possibly being TRBD1 (5 bases). V was trimmed by 6 bases and J by 2 bases, leaving 11 bases between them. The CDR3 extends over 14 amino acids. The CDR3 spells CASRWAGAGNTIYF. As DNA, the CDR3 is TGTGCCAGCAGATGGGCGGGGGCTGGAAACACCATATATTTT.